Here is one TCR beta chain with its context. What it binds is unknown. Between the trimmed V and J ends, which lost 4 bases and 4 bases, there was a span of 5 bases. Germline V gene lookup returns CDR1 ENHRY and CDR2 SYGVKD. This CDR3 region has 11 residues. The TCRbeta library incorporated unique molecular identifiers. TCRdb recomputed calls from the PCR reads with MiXCR, one row per CDR3 protein. The data show roughly 120,000 distinct CDR3 sequences, 20% to 25% seen once. This entry is derived from a study of T-cell reconstitution after alpha-beta-depleted transplantation in children. Notes on the study in general: Most T-cell counts and diversity one year after the transplant came from T cells that were newly produced.

The rearrangement uses TRBV10-3 and TRBJ2-7; no clear D gene. The sequences come from PBMCs, mostly from graft donor cells, collected 180 days after TCRalphabeta/CD19-depleted stem cell transplant. The receptor's source is a male patient aged 2 to 10 who had a stem cell transplant for chronic granulomatous disease, so the T cells may come from the graft donor. The CDR3 loop reads CAISGGYEQYF. Here the CDR3 DNA reads TGTGCCATCAGTGGTGGTTACGAGCAGTACTTC.